A single TCR beta chain is shown here with its context. A few counts support this clonotype. There is no known antigen for this receptor. Per-nucleotide qualities are absent, and no much larger clonotype sits a single base away. Graves' hyperthyroidism was defined as stable when no progression to ophthalmopathy occurred over 18 months of follow-up. Hyperthyroidism patients were aged 18 to 65 years and newly diagnosed, with disease duration of less than 2 months. Any patient with an uncontrolled infection, another autoimmune disease, pregnancy or lactation was excluded. Clinical symptoms, serum thyroxine and TRAb, thyroid ultrasound, and orbital computed tomography formed the basis for the diagnoses. PBMCs were isolated from 10 ml of fresh peripheral blood by Ficoll-Paque density gradient centrifugation. Total RNA was extracted using Trizol reagent, and RNA quality was assessed on an Agilent 2100 Bioanalyzer.

These data originate in a study of T cells in Graves' hyperthyroidism and ophthalmopathy (dated by TCRdb to about 2019). Regarding the study in general: Peripheral blood was collected at initial diagnosis, before any treatment. TCR V-J signatures able to tell the groups apart were searched for in a discovery cohort of 90 to 100 patients, of whom 43 had Graves' ophthalmopathy and around 58 had stable Graves' hyperthyroidism. An independent validation cohort of 18 to 20 hyperthyroidism patients and over 15 patients who later progressed to ophthalmopathy tested prospective prediction of ophthalmopathy. The 100 discovery patients were randomly split 7:3 into training and test sets. Thyroid tissue and blood T-cell repertoires from roughly 6 Graves' hyperthyroidism patients were also compared in the study. After blood sampling, hyperthyroidism patients were treated with methimazole at a starting dose of 30 mg daily, and ophthalmopathy patients were treated with high-dose intravenous methylprednisolone. TCR Vbeta CDR3 sequencing of fewer than 150 peripheral blood samples (approximately 44 ophthalmopathy, around 80 hyperthyroidism and approximately 17 progressor patients) is reported in the paper. Results and caveats for the whole study, not just this receptor: Sample size was not statistically predetermined, and investigators were not blinded to group allocation. A 13 V-J signature model separated ophthalmopathy from stable hyperthyroidism, with over 85% sensitivity and 81% to 83% specificity in cross-validation and 80%/75% in testing. In validation, the model predicted progression to ophthalmopathy a median of roughly 6.5 months before onset, with over 55% sensitivity and roughly 72% specificity. Most expanded thyroid clonotypes (frequency above 0.001) were also detected in blood, suggesting blood repertoires may reflect thyroid immune responses.

In the germline V gene, CDR1 corresponds to SGHAT and CDR2 to FQNNGV. The CDR3 runs 15 amino acids, cysteine and phenylalanine included. The kept DNA is CDR3 alone, 45 bases in frame from the first base. From V the trimming removes 2 bases and from J it removes 7 bases, while the gene matches leave 5 bases of the junction unaccounted for. Amplification of TCR beta CDR3 regions was carried out from RNA transcripts. A first-round RT-PCR of the TCR CDR3 used the HTBI primer set with the Qiagen OneStep RT-PCR kit. Libraries were constructed in a second round of multiplex PCR, after which size selection and purification were performed. The libraries were sequenced on an Illumina HiSeq2000 using paired-end 100 bp reads. The paper's data handling went like this. Raw data were processed with SOAPnuke, discarding reads with adapters, uncalled bases, mean Phred below 15, or no exact constant-primer or identifier match. COPE v1.2.5 was used to merge high-quality paired reads, and clonotypes were defined as unique nucleotide sequences. MiTCR v1.1 was used to align clonotypes to the IMGT TRBV, TRBD and TRBJ reference segments. Analysis was restricted to V-J combinations with a frequency above 0.0001, which covered about 99% of repertoires. The TCS score was defined as F50 (clonal expansion) divided by E x V (chaos), with BLOSUM62-based TCRdist calculated between CDR3 peptides within each V-J. Welch's t-statistics and random forest reduced 500 to 550 V-J features to 13, which were used in a naive Bayes classifier (R e1071). Using fastp trimming at Q25 and MiXCR clonotype assembly, TCRdb reanalyzed the public sequencing data and kept in-frame beta chains. Rows with a matching CDR3 protein are joined into one entry that keeps the most common DNA and genes. What appears here as the V and J calls and clone size reflects TCRdb's work, not the paper's. The sample table holds about 400,000 distinct CDR3 sequences, of which roughly 25% were seen once. Less than 75% of the sample is held by the ten biggest clonotypes.

Sequencing was carried out using blood. The source of this sequence is a man in his fifties with Graves' hyperthyroidism. In this chain, TRBV11-2 is recombined with TRBJ1-6; TRBD1 fits 7 bases in the junction. CDR3 protein: CASSLLLGGNSPLHF. The base sequence is TGTGCCAGCAGCTTATTGCTAGGGGGCAATTCACCCCTCCACTTT.